This TCR beta chain was recovered during a study of Ad26.COV2.S vaccination and SARS-CoV-2 variants (dated by TCRdb to the early 2020s). Background on the whole study: Vaccine-arm donors came from COV1001, a multicentre, randomized, double-blind, placebo-controlled phase I-IIa trial of Ad26.COV2.S in healthy adults. Ad26.COV2.S was administered intramuscularly at a dose of 5x10^10 or 1x10^11 viral particles, either as one shot or as two shots given 56 days apart. Sequencing of the TCRbeta repertoire served to evaluate the specificity and breadth of SARS-CoV-2-reactive T cell receptors following Ad26.COV2.S vaccination. The TCR-sequenced set comprised around 30 samples: around 20 Ad26.COV2.S vaccine recipients, 5 placebo recipients and 8 SARS-CoV-2 convalescent individuals. Participants in the trial were split at random into five groups of five each, receiving low-dose or high-dose Ad26.COV2.S once or twice, or else placebo on both occasions. Blinding of investigators to trial group allocation was maintained during experiments and outcome assessment. General study outcomes and caveats: Comparable non-spike TCR breadth was observed between vaccine and placebo recipients, consistent with only spike being contained in the vaccine. It was noted by the authors that total T cell responses may have been underestimated by the TCR breadth and depth analyses. Substantial breadth of spike-specific CD8+ and CD4+ T cell responses was reported after vaccination. The study lacked the statistical power to compare responses across vaccine doses or regimens. Higher spike-specific TCR breadth was observed in Ad26.COV2.S recipients than in placebo recipients (P = 0.0014).

A note on this clone: It has no known antigen specificity. There are no base qualities to consult, and no much larger clone falls within one base.

The germline V gene supplies CDR1 MDHEN and CDR2 SYDVKM. Including cysteine and phenylalanine, the CDR3 has 15 amino acids. Only the CDR3 region is kept as DNA, spanning 45 bases read in frame from base 1. Clipping removes 5 bases from V and 7 bases from J, with 4 as the unmatched junction base count. TCRbeta CDR3 regions were sequenced with the immunoSEQ Assay. After extraction, genomic DNA underwent amplification by bias-controlled multiplex PCR, followed by high-throughput sequencing. From the authors' description of their analysis: To quantify the absolute abundance of every unique TCRbeta CDR3 region, sequences were collapsed and filtered. T cell fraction was estimated by normalizing TCRbeta template counts to usable DNA, which was measured by amplifying reference genes present in all nucleated cells. Repertoire TCRs were annotated as SARS-CoV-2-specific when V gene, CDR3 amino acid sequence and J gene were exactly matched to a known reactive TCR set. The reference SARS-CoV-2 TCR set came from MIRA and was filtered for enrichment in COVID-19-positive ImmuneCODE repertoires, removing public or cross-reactive TCRs. Based on the MIRA antigens, annotated TCRs were further analysed at the level of specific ORF or position within ORF. Depth was the summed frequency of annotated unique rearrangements, while breadth was defined as annotated unique rearrangements over total unique productive rearrangements. Group comparisons of TCR breadth used two-sided Wilcoxon rank-sum tests. TCRdb retrieved this table from immuneACCESS and kept in-frame rearrangements only. Not all clones are present; in checked studies, unresolved V genes account for under half, and no reason is known for the remainder. The V and J calls and clone size are taken from that table; D and trimming were inferred from the DNA. This sample is represented by approximately 480,000 clones; approximately 88% of them were singletons. In total, the top ten clones hold about 13% of the sample.

The sample's treatment or condition label, decoded: some 20 received Ad26.COV2.S at low or high dose, single or two shots; five or six received placebo; per-sample allocation not given. For vaccine and placebo recipients, repertoires were sequenced using samples collected on day 63 after the first injection. In Cohort 1b, about two dozen adults aged 18-55 years were enrolled at a single site in Boston, USA, between 29 July and 7 August 2020. As a vaccine, Ad26.COV2.S was a replication-incompetent adenovirus type 26 vector that expressed a prefusion-stabilized SARS-CoV-2 spike protein derived from the original Wuhan strain.

This clonotype originated in a person aged 18-65 years who received the Ad26.COV2.S COVID-19 vaccine or a placebo. In this chain, TRBV28 is recombined with TRBJ1-6, with TRBD1 matching 11 junction bases. This material consisted of peripheral blood, taken in a trial of Ad26.COV2.S vaccine versus placebo. CDR3 region: CASSGTGGQNSPLHF. Read as DNA, the sequence is TGTGCCAGCAGTGGGACAGGGGGGCAAAATTCACCCCTCCACTTT.